The 22 T cell receptor beta chains given below trace back to one sample, sequenced in a study of CD8 T cells in ankylosing spondylitis. Regarding the study as a whole: A motif in TCR beta, a set of about 8 highly homologous variants, appeared characteristic of ankylosing spondylitis blood.

TCRdb re-called the 5' RACE reads with MiXCR, one entry per CDR3 protein. The data contain more than 500,000 distinct CDR3 sequences, 5.3% of them singletons. The antigens of these receptors remain unknown. The sample comprised blood, either unsorted or a sorted T cell fraction (not recorded which). These receptors originate from a male donor with ankylosing spondylitis.

In its sample, this clonotype was seen many times. V usage is TRBV4-2 and J usage is TRBJ2-1; no definite D call. Looked up from germline, CDR1 is LGHNA and CDR2 is YNFKEQ. Trimming removed 1 base from V and 0 bases from J, with 13 bases in between. This CDR3 is 17 amino acids long. This CDR3 reads CASSQVILTSSYNEQFF. CDR3 nucleotide sequence: TGTGCCAGCAGCCAAGTTATCTTGACCAGCTCCTACAATGAGCAGTTCTTC.

This clonotype was counted ten times or more. This chain uses TRBV27 with TRBJ2-4; D is possibly TRBD1 (6 bases). This CDR3 contains 13 residues. Trimming took off 6 bases at V and 8 bases at J, with 14 bases between the two ends. Germline CDR1 and CDR2: MNHEY and SMNVEV (reference sequence). This chain's CDR3 is CASRLQGGDIQYF. CDR3 sequence (DNA): TGTGCCAGCAGACTACAGGGTGGGGACATTCAGTACTTC.

This clonotype was counted once. This chain links TRBV20-1 with TRBJ2-7, with TRBD1 matching over 9 bases. CDR1 and CDR2 (germline): DFQATT, SNEGSKA (reference sequence). The CDR3 is 13 amino acids. The V gene end was trimmed by 1 base and the J gene end by 10 bases; junction bases not matched to a gene: 8. The CDR3 DNA reads TGCAGTGCTAGAGCTTACGGGACAGGGCCCCAGTACTTC. Translated, it gives CSARAYGTGPQYF.

This clonotype was found many times. The chain employs TRBV6-2 or TRBV6-3 and TRBJ2-7; possible D gene TRBD2, 5 bases. The CDR3 is 13 amino acids. Germline CDR1 reads MNHEY; CDR2 reads SVGEGT. Trimming shortened V by 2 bases and J by 3 bases, and 8 bases separated the two germline ends. CDR3 residues: CASSYGLIYEQYF. Written as DNA, the CDR3 is TGTGCCAGCAGTTACGGACTGATCTACGAGCAGTACTTC.

This clonotype was recorded many times. V gene TRBV12-3 or TRBV12-4 combines with J gene TRBJ2-5; D tentatively fits TRBD1 or TRBD2 (5 bases each). V was shortened by 0 bases and J by 5 bases, with 16 bases between the two germline ends. The CDR3 covers 16 residues. In DNA form, the CDR3 reads TGTGCCAGCAGTTTAGCCGGGGCAGGGTCGGGGGAGACCCAGTACTTC. Its protein product is CASSLAGAGSGETQYF.

This clonotype has a count of ten or more. This sequence joins TRBV20-1 and TRBJ1-4; D gene unclear. In germline, CDR1 is DFQATT, CDR2 SNEGSKA (reference sequence). Trimming shortened V by 0 bases and J by 4 bases, and 12 bases separated the two germline ends. The CDR3 is 15 amino acids. The CDR3 sequence: CSARDWGFGNEKLFF. As DNA, the CDR3 is TGCAGTGCTAGAGATTGGGGTTTTGGTAATGAAAAACTGTTTTTT.

The sample holds many counts of this clonotype. V is TRBV20-1 and J is TRBJ1-3; maybe TRBD1 (5 bases). The V and J ends lost 2 bases and 9 bases respectively, with 14 bases between them. CDR1 and CDR2 (germline): DFQATT, SNEGSKA (reference sequence). CDR3 length: 13 residues. DNA of the CDR3: TGCAGTGCTAGACTGCAGGGAATTAGCACCATATATTTT. Protein: CSARLQGISTIYF.

This clonotype was observed at least ten times. The chain uses TRBV20-1 and TRBJ1-2; D is possibly TRBD1 (5 bases). Germline V gene sequence: CDR1 DFQATT, CDR2 SNEGSKA (reference sequence). The CDR3 runs to 15 residues. Trimming took 0 bases from V and 0 from J, leaving 11 bases between them. CDR3 amino acids: CSARDLGDPNYGYTF. The DNA for the CDR3 is TGCAGTGCTAGAGATCTAGGGGACCCTAACTATGGCTACACCTTC.

This clonotype was counted ten times or more. This chain joins TRBV20-1 and TRBJ2-5; weak D call: TRBD2 (5 bases). Trimming pared 0 bases from V and 5 bases from J, leaving 10 bases between. This CDR3 region has 13 residues. Germline assignment: CDR1 DFQATT and CDR2 SNEGSKA (reference sequence). CDR3 coding DNA: TGCAGTGCTAGAGATTCGAGGGTGGAGACCCAGTACTTC. This sequence encodes CSARDSRVETQYF.

This clonotype showed up many times. As DNA, the CDR3 is TGTGCCAGCAGCCCCCCCGGGACTGGGTTATATGGCTACACCTTC. It yields the protein CASSPPGTGLYGYTF. The chain employs TRBV7-2 and TRBJ1-2; a possible D gene is TRBD1 (5 bases). The V gene's germline CDR1 is SGHTA and CDR2 FQGNSA. V was cut by 5 bases and J by 5 bases, with 18 bases left in between. This CDR3 is built from 15 residues.

Ten or more counts support this clonotype. V gene TRBV6-2 or TRBV6-3 combines with J gene TRBJ2-2, with a tentative D call TRBD1 (6 bases). Trimming took 4 bases from V and 7 from J, leaving 19 bases between them. Germline assignment: CDR1 MNHEY and CDR2 SVGEGT. The CDR3 length is 16 residues. The CDR3 region has the DNA TGTGCCAGCAGTTGGAGACAGGATATCGGTGGCGGGGAGCTGTTTTTT. Translated, it gives CASSWRQDIGGGELFF.

This clonotype appeared a few times. The V gene is TRBV9, the J gene TRBJ2-2; possible D gene TRBD1, 5 bases. V was trimmed by 3 bases and J by 6 bases, leaving 9 bases between them. Germline V gene data show CDR1 as SGDLS and CDR2 as YYNGEE. The CDR3 runs to 13 residues. CDR3 nucleotide sequence: TGTGCCAGCAGCGAAAGGGGCCCCGGGGAGCTGTTTTTT. This sequence encodes CASSERGPGELFF.

This clonotype was seen at least ten times. The genes are TRBV9 and TRBJ1-2; 7 bases fit TRBD1. CDR1 and CDR2 from the germline V gene are SGDLS and YYNGEE. This CDR3 spans 13 amino acids. The trim removed 1 base at V and 4 bases at J, leaving 1 base unmatched. CDR3 in amino acids: CASSVPGGYGYTF. The CDR3 nucleotides read TGTGCCAGCAGCGTACCAGGGGGCTATGGCTACACCTTC.

CDR3 residues: CASSLAEPGNTIYF. CDR3 in DNA: TGTGCCAGCAGCTTGGCTGAACCTGGAAACACCATATATTTT. The V gene is TRBV5-5, the J gene TRBJ1-3, with D unresolved. The CDR3 is 14 amino acids. Trimming pared 0 bases from V and 2 bases from J, leaving 6 bases between. CDR1 and CDR2 from the germline V gene are SGHKS and YYEKEE (reference sequence).

This clonotype appeared many times. The chain links TRBV29-1 to TRBJ2-7; perhaps TRBD1 as D (5 bases). The CDR3 covers 13 residues. Germline assignment: CDR1 SQVTM and CDR2 ANQGSEA. The V gene lost 4 bases and the J gene lost 1 base, with 11 bases spanning the gap. The CDR3 DNA is TGCAGCGTTGGAGGCAGGGCTTCCTACGAGCAGTACTTC. This gives the protein CSVGGRASYEQYF.

At least ten counts were recorded for this clonotype. The chain employs TRBV6-5 and TRBJ2-5; 9 bases are a match to TRBD2. Germline assignment: CDR1 MNHEY and CDR2 SVGAGI. J gave up 4 bases and V 0 bases, and 6 bases lay outside the gene matches. The CDR3 spans 16 residues. CDR3 amino acids: CASSYSSGSGGETQYF. The CDR3, as DNA: TGTGCCAGCAGTTACTCTAGCGGGAGCGGAGGAGAGACCCAGTACTTC.

The table lists this clonotype with a few counts. V is TRBV14 and J is TRBJ1-1; D call uncertain. The ends were cut back, 4 bases at V and 6 bases at J, with 9 bases in the middle. The CDR3 is 12 residues long. Germline loops: CDR1 SGHDN, CDR2 FVKESK. In DNA, the CDR3 is TGTGCCAGCAGCCTCTTTCTCGCTGAAGCTTTCTTT. Translated, it gives CASSLFLAEAFF.

In this sample, this clonotype turned up many times. This chain links TRBV29-1 with TRBJ1-1; no definite D call. This CDR3 spans 14 amino acids. CDR1 and CDR2 from the germline V gene are SQVTM and ANQGSEA. The V gene lost 1 base and the J gene lost 2 bases, with 11 bases spanning the gap. The CDR3: CSVEGPHSNTEAFF. The CDR3 DNA follows: TGCAGCGTTGAAGGTCCTCACAGTAACACTGAAGCTTTCTTT.

This clonotype has only a few counts. This CDR3 reads CASSSSQSGYTEAFF. CDR3 sequence (DNA): TGTGCCAGTAGTAGTTCACAGTCGGGCTACACTGAAGCTTTCTTT. V is TRBV19 and J is TRBJ1-1; no clear D gene. V lost 4 bases, J lost 3 bases, and 15 bases lay in between. Per germline, CDR1 LNHDA and CDR2 SQIVND (reference sequence). The CDR3 loop spans 15 amino acids.

This clonotype appeared many times. V and J are TRBV6-2 or TRBV6-3 and TRBJ2-7; unclear D gene. Germline CDR1 and CDR2: MNHEY and SVGEGT. The CDR3 totals 14 residues. V lost 9 bases to trimming and J lost 1 base, with 16 bases between them. The CDR3 spells CASQRVRLSYEQYF. In DNA form, the CDR3 reads TGTGCCAGTCAACGGGTGCGGCTTTCCTACGAGCAGTACTTC.

This clonotype has a count of ten or more. The chain combines TRBV24-1 with TRBJ2-1; tentatively, D is TRBD1 or TRBD2 (5 bases each). From germline, CDR1 is KGHDR and CDR2 SFDVKD. Between the trimmed V and J ends, which lost 3 bases and 9 bases, there was a span of 20 bases. The CDR3 is 16 residues long. The CDR3 DNA is TGTGCCACCAGTGATCAAGGACGAACGATGAGGGGTGAGCAGTTCTTC. This sequence encodes CATSDQGRTMRGEQFF.

This clonotype was seen many times. The chain is built from TRBV7-9 and TRBJ2-1, with TRBD2 matching over 9 bases. CDR3 length: 14 amino acids. Germline V CDR1 and CDR2: SEHNR, FQNEAQ (reference sequence). The J segment lost 5 bases and the V segment lost 7 bases, leaving 6 bases of the junction unmatched. The CDR3 sequence: CASIGLARHNEQFF. CDR3 sequence (DNA): TGTGCCAGCATCGGACTAGCGAGGCACAATGAGCAGTTCTTC.